The present entry profiles one TCR beta chain with its context. Authors' data handling: The authors estimated nucleated cell counts from reference gene primer amplification. The data were produced by immunoSEQ multiplex PCR, yet TCRdb's version contains in-frame clones alone and is incomplete. V and J calls and clone size are given by that table; D and trimming were obtained from the DNA. The sample lists 250,000 to 300,000 clones, around 88% seen once, with about 2% in the top ten. The V and J ends lost 12 bases and 0 bases, in that order; junction bases with no gene match: 18. CDR1 KGHDR and CDR2 SFDVKD come from the germline V gene. The CDR3 covers 17 residues. The data originate from a study of blood T cell repertoires in COVID-19. Study in general: Researchers got acute and convalescent COVID-19 samples from the United States, Italy and Spain. PBMCs, B-cell-depleted T cells, or T cells were the source of the cDNA or gDNA that made up the material.

This TCR was recovered from a man aged 25 to 40 with active or convalescent COVID-19. The sequenced material came from peripheral blood. J is TRBJ2-7 and V is TRBV24-1, with 8 bases fitting TRBD1. The CDR3 loop reads CASQQGVPPRFSYEQYF. As DNA, the CDR3 is TGTGCCTCTCAACAGGGGGTCCCTCCGCGATTCTCCTACGAGCAGTACTTC.